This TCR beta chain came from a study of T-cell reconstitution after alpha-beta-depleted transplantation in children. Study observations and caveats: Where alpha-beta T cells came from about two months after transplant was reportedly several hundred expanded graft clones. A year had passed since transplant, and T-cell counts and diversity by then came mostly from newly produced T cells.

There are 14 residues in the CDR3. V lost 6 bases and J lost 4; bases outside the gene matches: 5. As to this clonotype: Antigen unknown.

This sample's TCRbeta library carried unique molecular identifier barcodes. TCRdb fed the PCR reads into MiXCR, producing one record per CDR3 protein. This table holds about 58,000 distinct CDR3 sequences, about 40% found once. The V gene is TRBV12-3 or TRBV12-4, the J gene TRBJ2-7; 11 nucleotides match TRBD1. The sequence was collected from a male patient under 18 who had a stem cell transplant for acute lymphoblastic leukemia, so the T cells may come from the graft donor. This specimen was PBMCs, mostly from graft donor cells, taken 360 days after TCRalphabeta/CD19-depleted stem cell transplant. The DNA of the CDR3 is TGTGCCAGCAGCCAAGGACAGGGGGCATACGAGCAGTACTTC. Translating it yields CASSQGQGAYEQYF.